This passage covers 27 T cell receptor beta chains from one sample sequenced in a study of T cells in Graves' hyperthyroidism and ophthalmopathy. Regions amplified from RNA transcripts were the TCR beta CDR3 regions. Initially, a first-round RT-PCR of the TCR CDR3 employed the HTBI primer set. Using its own MiXCR run on the multiplex PCR reads, TCRdb lists one record per CDR3 protein. The data hold about 610,000 distinct CDR3 sequences, with around 15% observed a single time. Material for sequencing was blood. These receptors were obtained from a woman aged 35 to 49 with Graves' ophthalmopathy.

This clonotype was observed a few times. V and J are TRBV7-8 and TRBJ2-3; TRBD2 matches 9 bases. The CDR3 consists of 15 residues. From germline, CDR1 is SGHVS and CDR2 FQNEAQ. V shed 7 bases, J shed 1 base, and the junction held 6 bases outside the gene matches. The CDR3 sequence is CASNIAGGGTDTQYF. In DNA form, the CDR3 reads TGTGCCAGCAATATCGCGGGAGGGGGCACAGATACGCAGTATTTT. Together with reference TRBV7-8 and TRBJ2-3, the CDR3 gives the full variable domain: GAGVSQSPRYKVAKRGQDVALRCDPISGHVSLFWYQQALGQGPEFLTYFQNEAQLDKSGLPSDRFFAERPEGSVSTLKIQRTQQEDSAVYLCASNIAGGGTDTQYFGPGTRLTVL.

This clonotype has at least ten counts. The chain is built from TRBV12-3 or TRBV12-4 and TRBJ1-5, with a tentative D call TRBD1 (5 bases). The CDR3 totals 14 residues. Trimming removed 6 bases from V and 4 bases from J, with 13 bases in between. The chain's CDR3 is CASSPDSPNQPQHF. CDR3 coding DNA: TGTGCCAGCAGCCCCGACAGCCCGAATCAGCCCCAGCATTTT.

Note on this clonotype: The junction differs from germline at one of its ends, possibly a read error. The chain links TRBV2 to TRBJ2-7; no firm D call. Germline V lookup: CDR1 SNHLY, CDR2 FYNNEI. This CDR3 has 13 residues. CDR3 DNA: TGTGTCAGCAGTGAACCCCTATCCTACGAGCAGTACTTC. This gives the protein CVSSEPLSYEQYF.

In its sample, this clonotype was seen many times. This chain uses TRBV6-5 with TRBJ2-1, with 9 nucleotides matching TRBD1. The V and J ends lost 2 bases and 5 bases, in that order; junction bases with no gene match: 1. Germline V gene data show CDR1 as MNHEY and CDR2 as SVGAGI. The CDR3 totals 14 residues. In DNA, the CDR3 is TGTGCCAGCAGTTACCGGGACAGGGACAATGAGCAGTTCTTC. Its translation is CASSYRDRDNEQFF.

The chain combines TRBV2 with TRBJ2-7; possibly TRBD2 for D (5 bases). This CDR3 is 15 amino acids long. The V gene's germline CDR1 is SNHLY and CDR2 FYNNEI. V shed 4 bases and J shed 2 bases, with 15 bases lying between them. CDR3 loop: CASSVDRGSTYEQYF. CDR3 coding DNA: TGTGCCAGCAGTGTAGATCGAGGGTCCACCTACGAGCAGTACTTC.

This clonotype was detected many times. A much larger clone is a single base away; this may be a read error. The chain links TRBV28 to TRBJ1-2; 9 bases are a match to TRBD1. This CDR3 has 14 amino acids. Germline V lookup: CDR1 MDHEN, CDR2 SYDVKM. The CDR3 is CASLSSGTGIGCTF. In nucleotides, the CDR3 is TGTGCCAGCCTTAGTTCCGGGACAGGGATCGGCTGCACCTTC.

This clonotype was found many times. This sequence joins TRBV28 and TRBJ2-5; 7 bases agree with TRBD1. Germline V gene data show CDR1 as MDHEN and CDR2 as SYDVKM. The junction had 6 bases not matched to a gene; V was cut back by 4 bases and J by 4 bases. This CDR3 region has 14 residues. The CDR3 sequence is CASSYRDSRETQYF. The DNA for the CDR3 is TGTGCCAGCAGTTATCGGGACAGCCGAGAGACCCAGTACTTC.

In its sample, this clonotype was seen many times. This rearrangement joins TRBV29-1 to TRBJ2-5, with TRBD2 matching over 11 bases. Germline assignment: CDR1 SQVTM and CDR2 ANQGSEA. V lost 3 bases, J lost 7 bases, and 10 bases stayed unmatched. The CDR3 is 15 amino acids. CDR3 DNA sequence: TGCAGCGTTGACGGCACTAGCGGGAGAGGGGGGACCCAGTACTTC. This gives the protein CSVDGTSGRGGTQYF.

In this sample, this clonotype turned up many times. This chain links TRBV20-1 with TRBJ2-7, with 7 bases identical to TRBD1. This CDR3 has 15 residues. J lost 5 bases, V lost 0 bases, and 10 bases had no gene match. From germline, CDR1 is DFQATT and CDR2 SNEGSKA (reference sequence). CDR3 nucleotides: TGCAGTGCTAGAGACCCTACAGGGGTGGGGAACGAGCAGTACTTC. Amino acids: CSARDPTGVGNEQYF.

The table lists this clonotype with many counts. The chain is built from TRBV6-1 and TRBJ2-5; 8 bases agree with TRBD2. Germline values: CDR1 MNHNS, CDR2 SASEGT. V was pared by 7 bases and J by 4 bases, with 8 bases of the junction left unmatched. CDR3 length equals 14 residues. CDR3 DNA: TGTGCCAGCAAGGAGCCGGGAGGGGGAGAGACCCAGTACTTC. Its translation is CASKEPGGGETQYF.

This clonotype was recorded many times. The V gene is TRBV7-2, the J gene TRBJ2-7; no clear D gene. The length of the CDR3 is 13 residues. Germline V CDR1 and CDR2: SGHTA, FQGNSA. V was cut by 3 bases and J by 3 bases, with 9 bases left in between. CDR3 sequence (DNA): TGTGCCAGCAGCTTCTCGCTCGTCTACGAGCAGTACTTC. Encoded protein: CASSFSLVYEQYF.

The table lists this clonotype with a few counts. V is TRBV4-2 and J is TRBJ1-5, with D perhaps TRBD1 (5 bases). Germline V gives CDR1 LGHNA, CDR2 YNFKEQ. Trimming removed 1 base from V and 1 base from J, with 8 bases in between. The CDR3 runs 15 residues. CDR3 loop: CASSQGGSSNQPQHF. CDR3 nucleotide sequence: TGTGCCAGCAGCCAAGGGGGGTCGAGCAATCAGCCCCAGCATTTT.

This clonotype has only a few counts. V is TRBV4-1 and J is TRBJ2-2; 8 bases map to TRBD1. This CDR3 contains 15 residues. V lost 3 bases, J lost 5 bases, and 5 bases stayed unmatched. CDR1 MGHRA and CDR2 YSYEKL come from the germline V gene. The CDR3 DNA follows: TGCGCCAGCAGCCATTTCAGGGGGCGGACCGGGGAGCTGTTTTTT. It translates to CASSHFRGRTGELFF.

The V gene is TRBV6-1, the J gene TRBJ2-7; 9 positions match TRBD2. The CDR3 spans 14 residues. Germline CDR1 reads MNHNS; CDR2 reads SASEGT. The V and J ends lost 7 bases and 4 bases, in that order; junction bases with no gene match: 8. The CDR3 region is CASTDLAGNYEQYF. CDR3 bases: TGTGCCAGCACGGATCTAGCGGGAAATTACGAGCAGTACTTC.

This clonotype was counted many times. The V call is TRBV6-5, the J call TRBJ1-1; tentative D call: TRBD1 (5 bases). The CDR3 contains 13 residues. Germline V lookup: CDR1 MNHEY, CDR2 SVGAGI. V shed 4 bases and J shed 7 bases, with 13 bases lying between them. Here the CDR3 DNA reads TGTGCCAGCAGTTTACTCGGGACGGATGAAGCTTTCTTT. Residues: CASSLLGTDEAFF.

This clonotype was observed at least ten times. The V call is TRBV6-1, the J call TRBJ1-1; the match to TRBD1 covers 8 bases. The ends lost 5 bases at V and 5 bases at J; junction bases unmatched: 19. Germline CDR1 reads MNHNS; CDR2 reads SASEGT. The CDR3 length is 18 residues. The CDR3 sequence: CASSQYTGGPRSGTEAFF. The CDR3 region has the DNA TGTGCCAGCAGTCAATATACAGGGGGGCCTCGTAGTGGTACTGAAGCTTTCTTT.

The rearrangement links TRBV19 to TRBJ2-7; 10 bases line up with TRBD2. This CDR3 is 17 amino acids long. Germline values: CDR1 LNHDA, CDR2 SQIVND (reference sequence). J lost 2 bases, V lost 2 bases, and 9 bases had no gene match. The CDR3: CASSIRGGSGRAYEQYF. The CDR3 DNA reads as TGTGCCAGTAGTATACGGGGTGGGAGCGGGAGGGCCTACGAGCAGTACTTC.

In its sample, this clonotype was seen a few times. The gene calls are TRBV4-1 and TRBJ2-7; the match to TRBD2 covers 7 bases. The V gene end was trimmed by 0 bases and the J gene end by 2 bases; junction bases not matched to a gene: 13. Looked up from germline, CDR1 is MGHRA and CDR2 is YSYEKL. There are 18 residues in the CDR3. The DNA for the CDR3 is TGCGCCAGCAGCCAAGATAGGCCTAGCGGCCCCGAGGCCTACGAGCAGTACTTC. Amino acid sequence: CASSQDRPSGPEAYEQYF.

This clonotype occurred a few times. The rearrangement links TRBV12-3 or TRBV12-4 to TRBJ1-6; perhaps TRBD1 as D (5 bases). The CDR3 consists of 14 residues. Trimming left V 3 bases short and J 9 bases short, with 12 bases between. The CDR3 loop is CASSFGGYASPLHF. Here the CDR3 DNA reads TGTGCCAGCAGTTTCGGGGGGTATGCTTCACCCCTCCACTTT.

This clonotype occurred many times. The rearrangement links TRBV19 to TRBJ2-7; D unresolved. The CDR3 runs 14 residues. In germline, CDR1 is LNHDA, CDR2 SQIVND (reference sequence). Trimming left V 4 bases short and J 0 bases short, with 10 bases between. The CDR3 reads CASSKRQDSYEQYF. CDR3 bases: TGTGCCAGTAGTAAGAGGCAGGACTCCTACGAGCAGTACTTC.

This clonotype has at least ten counts. CDR3 sequence: CASSQEGPGWTSGGSYEQYF. Written as DNA, the CDR3 is TGTGCCAGCAGCCAAGAGGGTCCGGGGTGGACTAGCGGGGGCTCCTACGAGCAGTACTTC. This chain connects TRBV4-2 to TRBJ2-7; 13 positions agree with TRBD2. The CDR3 is 20 residues long. Germline assignment: CDR1 LGHNA and CDR2 YNFKEQ. After removal of 0 bases from V and 0 bases from J, the junction contained 11 bases not matched to a gene.

This clonotype was counted only a few times. CDR3 loop: CAYNRRILDNEQFF. DNA for the CDR3: TGTGCGTATAACCGACGGATCCTTGACAATGAGCAGTTCTTC. The rearrangement joins TRBV30 to TRBJ2-1; D call uncertain. The CDR3 totals 14 residues. Germline CDR1 GTSNPN, CDR2 SVGIG (reference sequence).

In this sample, this clonotype turned up many times. The chain links TRBV28 to TRBJ2-7, with D hard to call. The germline V gene has CDR1 MDHEN and CDR2 SYDVKM. This CDR3 is 12 amino acids long. V lost 1 base to trimming and J lost 7 bases, with 8 bases between them. CDR3 coding DNA: TGTGCCAGCAGTTTATTAAGTGTTGAGCAGTACTTC. This translates into CASSLLSVEQYF.

This clonotype was picked up many times. The gene calls are TRBV27 and TRBJ1-2; weak D call: TRBD1 (5 bases). Trimming cost V 4 bases and J 4 bases, with 10 bases left between them. Looked up from germline, CDR1 is MNHEY and CDR2 is SMNVEV (reference sequence). There are 13 residues in the CDR3. Written as DNA, the CDR3 is TGTGCCAGCAGTTATGGGGGGAGCTATGGCTACACCTTC. It translates to CASSYGGSYGYTF.

The chain is built from TRBV12-3 or TRBV12-4 and TRBJ2-7; D remains unclear. This CDR3 contains 11 residues. Trimming left V 4 bases short and J 9 bases short, with 10 bases between. The CDR3, as DNA: TGTGCCAGCAGTTACCCCGCAGGGCAGTACTTC. Residues: CASSYPAGQYF.

A few counts support this clonotype. The chain uses TRBV19 and TRBJ1-2; D gene uncertain. Germline V gives CDR1 LNHDA, CDR2 SQIVND (reference sequence). V lost 6 bases to trimming and J lost 5 bases, with 28 bases between them. The CDR3 spans 18 residues. CDR3 amino acids: CASRPPSAKRIGLYGYTF. The CDR3 bases are TGTGCCAGTAGGCCCCCATCGGCCAAAAGAATAGGTTTATATGGCTACACCTTC.

This clonotype was seen repeatedly, ten times or more. The chain is built from TRBV2 and TRBJ2-7; 9 positions agree with TRBD1. J lost 4 bases, V lost 9 bases, and 7 bases had no gene match. CDR1 and CDR2 from the germline V gene are SNHLY and FYNNEI. The CDR3 consists of 13 residues. The CDR3 bases are TGTGCCAGTCTCCGGGACAGGGAGTACGAGCAGTACTTC. Its protein is CASLRDREYEQYF.